This T cell receptor beta chain was captured by sequencing in a study of T cell repertoires in cytomegalovirus infection. The wider study: Indicated by public TCR beta signatures were CMV infection and matching HLA type. Study-level findings and limits: Carriers of CMV plus the relevant HLA were identified by cumulative public TCR beta family frequency.

With respect to this clonotype: Its cognate antigen is unknown.

CDR1 is SGHTA and CDR2 is FQGNSA in the germline V gene. The CDR3 runs to 16 residues. The trim removed 2 bases at V and 4 bases at J, leaving 9 bases unmatched. MiXCR, run by TCRdb on the reads, gives a single entry per CDR3 protein. The sample consists of about 330,000 distinct CDR3 sequences, more than 8% of them appearing once. J is TRBJ2-5 and V is TRBV7-2; 8 positions agree with TRBD2. Sample: PBMCs. This TCR was recovered from a human donor in good health (CMV status not recorded). Some clones in this sample may be carry-over from other donors' samples. The CDR3 loop is CASSLTRTGGLETQYF. The CDR3 nucleotides are TGTGCCAGCAGCTTAACGAGGACGGGGGGGCTAGAGACCCAGTACTTC.